This T cell receptor (beta chain) was documented in a study of blood T cell repertoires in COVID-19. Study as a whole: Sample material is recorded as cDNA or gDNA derived from T cells, B-cell-depleted T cells, or PBMCs.

This clone was seen once. The repertoire was sequenced with immunoSEQ multiplex PCR; TCRdb's copy has only in-frame clones and lacks some. The repertoire includes just over 300,000 clones, roughly 91% of them detected once, and about 2% sits in the top ten. One Seattle source followed patients from active infection through their disease course. The CDR3 loop spans 15 amino acids. V dropped 3 bases and J dropped 6 bases, with 16 bases sitting between them. CDR1 is MNHNY and CDR2 is SVGAGI in the germline V gene (reference sequence). The sequence was obtained from a woman aged 25 to 39 with COVID-19, enrolled during active disease. This chain uses TRBV6-6 with TRBJ2-3; perhaps TRBD2 as D (5 bases). What was sequenced was peripheral blood. The DNA for the CDR3 is TGTGCCAGCAGTTATGGGTCCCGCTCGGGGGATACGCAGTATTTT. It yields the protein CASSYGSRSGDTQYF.